This T cell receptor (beta chain) is drawn from a study of breast tumors, draining lymph nodes, adjacent tissues. This clonotype was seen many times. Its antigen is as yet unknown. TCRdb itself ran the multiplex PCR reads through MiXCR, one entry per CDR3 protein. Among roughly 80,000 distinct CDR3 sequences listed, approximately 19% were seen once. The germline V gene encodes CDR1 SGHTA and CDR2 FQGNSA. Trimming took 0 bases from V and 9 from J; bases not matched to a gene: 4. This CDR3 region has 15 residues. General study points: Tumor TCR diversity was below lymph nodes but above nontumor tissue. Most tumor T cells seemingly derive from lymph node, then expand in tumor. Luminal-like breast cancer showed significantly higher tumor–nontumor repertoire similarity than basal-like. Tumor T cell lymph node origin was a supported hypothesis, not proven.

Breast cancer patients provided tissue from their axillary draining lymph nodes. The chain couples TRBV7-2 to TRBJ1-6; TRBD1 agrees at 8 bases. This TCR derives from a female donor with breast cancer. Some clones in this sample may be carry-over from other donors' samples. Sequencing was done on a sample of axillary lymph node tissue. This chain's CDR3 is CASSLARDRSSPLHF. CDR3 DNA: TGTGCCAGCAGCTTAGCACGGGACAGGAGTTCACCCCTCCACTTT.